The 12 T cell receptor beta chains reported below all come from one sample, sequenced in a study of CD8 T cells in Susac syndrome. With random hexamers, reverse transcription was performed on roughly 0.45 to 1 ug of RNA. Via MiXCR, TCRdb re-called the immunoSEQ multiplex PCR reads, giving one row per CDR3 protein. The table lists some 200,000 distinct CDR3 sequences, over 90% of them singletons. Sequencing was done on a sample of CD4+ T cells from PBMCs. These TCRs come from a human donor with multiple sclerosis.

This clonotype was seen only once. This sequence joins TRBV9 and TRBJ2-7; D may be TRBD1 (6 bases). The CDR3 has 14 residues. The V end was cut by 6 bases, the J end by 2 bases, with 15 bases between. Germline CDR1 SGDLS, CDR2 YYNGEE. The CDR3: CASTPARDTYEQYF. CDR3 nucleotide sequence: TGTGCCAGCACCCCGGCCCGGGACACCTACGAGCAGTACTTC.

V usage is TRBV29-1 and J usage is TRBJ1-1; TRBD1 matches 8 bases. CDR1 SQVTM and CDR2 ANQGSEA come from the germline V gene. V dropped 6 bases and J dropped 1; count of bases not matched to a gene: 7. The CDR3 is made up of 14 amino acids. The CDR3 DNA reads TGCAGCGTACGACAGGGGATTGGGAACACTGAAGCTTTCTTT. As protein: CSVRQGIGNTEAFF.

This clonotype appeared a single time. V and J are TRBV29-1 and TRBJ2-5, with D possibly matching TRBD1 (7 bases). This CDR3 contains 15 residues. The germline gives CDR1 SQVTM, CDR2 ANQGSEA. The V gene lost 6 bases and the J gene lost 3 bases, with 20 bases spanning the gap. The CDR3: CSVTQTGTGEETQYF. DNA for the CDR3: TGCAGCGTCACACAGACAGGGACGGGAGAAGAGACCCAGTACTTC.

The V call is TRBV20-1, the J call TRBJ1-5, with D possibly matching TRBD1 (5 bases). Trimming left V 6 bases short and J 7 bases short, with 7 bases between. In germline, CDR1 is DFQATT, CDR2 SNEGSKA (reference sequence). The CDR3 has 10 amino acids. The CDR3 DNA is TGCAGTGCCACAGGACAGCCCCAGCATTTT. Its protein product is CSATGQPQHF.

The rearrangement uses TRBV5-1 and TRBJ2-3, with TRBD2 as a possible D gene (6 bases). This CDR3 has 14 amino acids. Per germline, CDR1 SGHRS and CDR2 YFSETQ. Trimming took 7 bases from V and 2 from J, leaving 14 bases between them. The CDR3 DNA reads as TGCGCCAGCTCGGCGGGACCGATCACAGATACGCAGTATTTT. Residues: CASSAGPITDTQYF.

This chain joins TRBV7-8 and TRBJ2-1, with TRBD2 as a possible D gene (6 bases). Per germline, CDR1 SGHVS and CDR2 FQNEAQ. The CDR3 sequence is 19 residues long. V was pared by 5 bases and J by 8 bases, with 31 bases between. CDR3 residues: CASSPGRLETRLVWYEQFF. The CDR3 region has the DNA TGTGCCAGCAGCCCGGGACGTCTAGAGACAAGACTAGTGTGGTATGAGCAGTTCTTC. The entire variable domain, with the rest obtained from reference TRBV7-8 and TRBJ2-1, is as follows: GAGVSQSPRYKVAKRGQDVALRCDPISGHVSLFWYQQALGQGPEFLTYFQNEAQLDKSGLPSDRFFAERPEGSVSTLKIQRTQQEDSAVYLCASSPGRLETRLVWYEQFFGPGTRLTVL.

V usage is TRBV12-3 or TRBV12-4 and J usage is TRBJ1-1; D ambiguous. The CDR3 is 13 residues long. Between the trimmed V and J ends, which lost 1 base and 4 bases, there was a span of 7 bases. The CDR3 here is CASSLVEVTEAFF. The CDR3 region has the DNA TGTGCCAGCAGTTTAGTGGAAGTCACTGAAGCTTTCTTT.

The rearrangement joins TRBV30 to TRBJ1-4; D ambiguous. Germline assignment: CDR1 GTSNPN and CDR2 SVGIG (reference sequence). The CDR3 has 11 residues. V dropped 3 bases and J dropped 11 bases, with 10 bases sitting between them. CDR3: CAWSLPGKLFF. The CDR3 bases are TGTGCCTGGAGCCTACCGGGGAAACTGTTTTTT.

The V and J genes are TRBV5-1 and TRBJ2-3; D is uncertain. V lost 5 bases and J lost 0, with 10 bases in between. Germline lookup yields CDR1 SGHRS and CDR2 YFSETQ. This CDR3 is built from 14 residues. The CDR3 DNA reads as TGCGCCAGCAGTTCGAGCGCTAGCACAGATACGCAGTATTTT. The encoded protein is CASSSSASTDTQYF.

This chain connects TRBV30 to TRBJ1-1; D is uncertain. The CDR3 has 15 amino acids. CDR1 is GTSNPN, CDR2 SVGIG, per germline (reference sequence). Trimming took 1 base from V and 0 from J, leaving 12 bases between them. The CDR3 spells CAWSGSQWVNTEAFF. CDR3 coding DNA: TGTGCCTGGAGTGGGAGCCAATGGGTGAACACTGAAGCTTTCTTT.

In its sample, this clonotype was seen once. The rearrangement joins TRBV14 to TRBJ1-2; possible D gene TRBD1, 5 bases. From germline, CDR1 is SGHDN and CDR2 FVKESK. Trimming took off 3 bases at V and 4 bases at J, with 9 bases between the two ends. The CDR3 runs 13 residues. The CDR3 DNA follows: TGTGCCAGCAGCCAGGAGGGGATCTATGGCTACACCTTC. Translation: CASSQEGIYGYTF.

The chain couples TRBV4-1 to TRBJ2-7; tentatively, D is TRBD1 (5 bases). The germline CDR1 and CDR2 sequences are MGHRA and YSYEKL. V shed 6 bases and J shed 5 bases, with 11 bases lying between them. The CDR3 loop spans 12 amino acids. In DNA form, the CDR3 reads TGCGCCAGCAGTGGGGCGTTAGACGAGCAGTACTTC. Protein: CASSGALDEQYF.